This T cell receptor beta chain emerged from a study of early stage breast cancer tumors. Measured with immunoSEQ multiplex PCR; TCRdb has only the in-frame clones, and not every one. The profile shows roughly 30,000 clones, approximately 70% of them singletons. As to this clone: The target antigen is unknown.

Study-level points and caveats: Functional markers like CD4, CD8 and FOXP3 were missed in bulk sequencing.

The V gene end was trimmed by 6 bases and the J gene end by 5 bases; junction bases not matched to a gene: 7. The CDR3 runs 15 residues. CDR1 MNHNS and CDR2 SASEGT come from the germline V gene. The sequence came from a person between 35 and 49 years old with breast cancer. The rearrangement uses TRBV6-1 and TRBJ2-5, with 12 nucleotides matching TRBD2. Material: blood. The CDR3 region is CASSSKTSGSETQYF. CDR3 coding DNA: TGTGCCAGCAGCTCTAAGACTAGCGGGAGTGAGACCCAGTACTTC.